This T cell receptor beta chain was retrieved from a study of yellow fever vaccine responses in identical twins. The study, taken as a whole, reports: Reports say the vaccine T cell response in twins looked partly convergent and partly personalized.

MiXCR, run by TCRdb on the RT-PCR reads, gives a single entry per CDR3 protein. Seen here are tens of thousands of distinct CDR3 sequences, approximately 54% observed once, and the top ten hold 4.5%. This clonotype has more than one count but fewer than ten. As yet, its antigen is unknown. Germline values: CDR1 MGHDK, CDR2 SYGVNS. This CDR3 is built from 13 residues. V was clipped by 7 bases and J by 7 bases, with 16 bases between them. This sequence originates from a woman aged 18-29 years who received the yellow fever vaccine. The specimen was T cells from blood (PBMCs), unsorted or a sorted subset (not recorded which), collected before or after yellow fever vaccination (not recorded which). The V call is TRBV25-1, the J call TRBJ1-2, with D unresolved. CDR3 nucleotide sequence: TGTGCCAGCAAAGCCCAGGCTTCTGGTGGCTACACCTTC. Translation: CASKAQASGGYTF.